This paragraph reports one TCR beta chain. Produced via immunoSEQ multiplex PCR; TCRdb's table is partial and in-frame only. The profile covers 70,000 to 75,000 clones, with roughly 84% appearing a single time and around 3.8% taken by the ten largest. These data come from a study of control samples from healthy donors and cancer patients. With 0 bases removed from V and 3 bases from J, the gap between germline ends came to 5 bases. The CDR3 runs 13 residues. From germline, CDR1 is MNHEY and CDR2 SMNVEV (reference sequence). The clonotype originates from a woman aged 45-60 years in good health. What was sequenced was blood. The chain links TRBV27 to TRBJ1-1; D call uncertain. The CDR3 here is CASSLSVYTEAFF. CDR3 sequence (DNA): TGTGCCAGCAGTTTATCTGTATACACTGAAGCTTTCTTT.